This entry is about one T cell receptor beta chain. This clonotype came up many times. No cognate antigen has been identified for it. The record has no base qualities; no much larger clone is one base away. The data derive from a study of read filtering for tumor transcriptome and immune sequencing (dated by TCRdb to 2019 to 2021). Turning to the overall study: Of the patients in the cohort, more than 16 were male and 14 were female, and their mean age was about 69 years, with a range of about 47 to 85. By revised international staging, about 8 patients were R-ISS I, about 17 were R-ISS II and roughly 7 were R-ISS III. After DNase treatment, whole-transcriptome libraries were prepared with the TruSeq RNA Access Library Prep Kit. TCR-region mapped reads per sample ranged from about 4.05 to 11 million with IR-seq versus only about 75 to 1,400 with RNA-seq. The study compared TCR repertoires from targeted immune repertoire sequencing and bulk whole-transcriptome sequencing run on the same bone marrow samples. A main aim was a read-filtering strategy for immune repertoire data, specifically whether clonotypes supported by a single read should be removed.

What the work shows at the level of the full study, not this receptor alone: In IR-seq, single-read clonotypes were about four fifths of clonotypes but around 3.2% of total reads; in RNA-seq they were roughly 72% of clonotypes and 35% to 55% of reads. When single-read clonotypes were removed, the proportions of shared clonotypes in IR-seq and RNA-seq correlated more strongly. The sorted CD138-negative fraction was composed of a mixed bone marrow immune population rather than of purified T cells. Compared with RNA-seq, IR-seq captured clonotypes at much greater depth and more reliably, and a smaller IR-seq throughput was enough to identify most of the shared clonotypes.

Each patient had bone marrow sampled at the time of active disease. Ficoll-Hypaque density gradient centrifugation was used to isolate the bone marrow mononuclear cells. Myeloma plasma cells were removed and CD138-negative cells were obtained by negative selection following labeling with CD138 magnetic microbeads on a MACS separator. Flow cytometry with CD138 antibodies on an Attune NxT was used to check how pure the isolated cells were. Total RNA was extracted with TRIzol reagent and quantified with a NanoDrop spectrophotometer. For each patient, the CD138-negative bone marrow sample underwent paired RNA-seq and IR-seq. The Immunoverse kit was used to build TCR libraries from 400 ng RNA, with molecular barcoded adaptors covering alpha/delta and beta/gamma chains. TCR library preparation used the same RNA that was used for transcriptome sequencing. Sequencing of the TCR libraries was done on an Illumina HiSeq 4000 with 2 x 150 cycles. The published analysis was carried out like this. With MiXCR, TCR reads were aligned to human V, D, J and C references and assembled into CDR3 clonotypes, with quality filtering and error correction included. The tcR package in R was used for analysis of clonotype counts and gene usage diversity. For inspection of raw mapping reads, RNA-seq reads were mapped by STAR aligner version 2.5.3a onto GRCh37 of the human genome. To test how sequencing depth affects detected clonotypes, IR-seq fastq files were randomly downsampled with Seqtk 1.3. The public reads were reprocessed in TCRdb via fastp at Q25 and MiXCR, keeping in-frame beta chains. Entries that share a CDR3 protein sequence are merged under the most common genes and DNA. The V and J calls were determined by TCRdb, not by the authors. The sample includes around 26,000 distinct CDR3 sequences, with around 15% observed a single time. Roughly 44% of the sample lies in the top ten.

V loses 5 bases at its end and J loses 4 bases; junction bases beyond the gene matches: 11. Based on the germline V gene (reference sequence), the CDR1 and CDR2 sequences are SEHNR and FQNEAQ. Its CDR3 holds 17 amino acids, cysteine through phenylalanine. The read is trimmed to its CDR3 DNA, 51 bases read in frame from base 1. This clonotype was obtained from a donor at least 40 years old with multiple myeloma. Sequencing was done on a sample of a population of CD138-negative cells sorted from bone marrow. The sample's cell subset or site label is to be understood as: bone marrow mononuclear cells depleted of CD138+ plasma/myeloma cells by negative magnetic selection. Rearrangement joined TRBV7-9 to TRBJ2-2; TRBD1 agrees with 9 junctional bases. For the CDR3, the sequence is CASSPRAGTGFTGELFF. In nucleotides, the sequence is TGTGCCAGCAGCCCTCGCGCCGGGACAGGGTTCACCGGGGAGCTGTTTTTT. Reference TRBV7-9 and TRBJ2-2 genes cover what lies past the CDR3, so the full variable domain is DTGVSQNPRHKITKRGQNVTFRCDPISEHNRLYWYRQTLGQGPEFLTYFQNEAQLEKSRLLSDRFSAERPKGSFSTLEIQRTEQGDSAMYLCASSPRAGTGFTGELFFGEGSRLTVL.